The rows below give T cell receptor beta chains drawn from one sample of a study of cytomegalovirus exposure and HLA in healthy donors. Sequencing was performed with immunoSEQ multiplex PCR; in TCRdb, only in-frame clones are kept and a portion is missing. Among over 150,000 clones listed, roughly three quarters were seen once. What was sequenced was PBMCs. Receptor source: a man aged 25 to 40 in good health and CMV-seropositive. Both conserved end residues are part of each CDR3. The D gene is left open where the match is weak. Expanded clones get a size class; other rows say once, few or many, or leave the size out.

TGTGCCAGCAGTTTAGCCCCAGGACTCACAGATACGCAGTATTTT,CASSLAPGLTDTQYF,.,TRBV27,TRBJ2-3,few,15
TGTGCCAGCAGCTCTTACGCCAGTAGCGGGACCGGGGAGCTGTTTTTT,CASSSYASSGTGELFF,TRBD2,TRBV7-6,TRBJ2-2,.,16
TGTGCCAGCAGTTCCCCGCAGGAGGGGCTATACGAGCAGTACTTC,CASSSPQEGLYEQYF,.,TRBV28,TRBJ2-7,.,15
TGTGCCAGCAGCTTGGGAGGGAGTGAGGCAGATACGCAGTATTTT,CASSLGGSEADTQYF,.,TRBV5-4,TRBJ2-3,.,15
TGCGCCAGCAGCCGACTGGGGCAGAACACTGAAGCTTTCTTT,CASSRLGQNTEAFF,.,TRBV5-1,TRBJ1-1,.,14
TGTGCCAGCAGCCAAGTCGGCGCAGGACAAGAGACCCAGTACTTC,CASSQVGAGQETQYF,.,TRBV11-1,TRBJ2-5,.,15
TGTGCCAGCAGACACAGGGGGCGAGGGGGCAATGAGCAGTTCTTC,CASRHRGRGGNEQFF,TRBD1,TRBV6-5,TRBJ2-1,.,15
TGTGCCAGCAGATCAGGGGGCTCCGGGGCCAACGTCCTGACTTTC,CASRSGGSGANVLTF,TRBD1,TRBV13,TRBJ2-6,.,15
TGTGCCAGCAGCCAGTTTGCACAGGGGGCGCATATAGGGGAGCTGTTTTTT,CASSQFAQGAHIGELFF,TRBD1,TRBV13,TRBJ2-2,.,17
TGTGCCACCAGCAGAGCGGGAGTGGCGGGCACAGATACGCAGTATTTT,CATSRAGVAGTDTQYF,.,TRBV15,TRBJ2-3,.,16
TGCGCCAGCAGCTTTTCAGCGGGAGACGATACGCAGTATTTT,CASSFSAGDDTQYF,TRBD2,TRBV5-1,TRBJ2-3,.,14
TGTGCCAGCAGCGTACAGGGGAACACTGAAGCTTTCTTT,CASSVQGNTEAFF,.,TRBV9,TRBJ1-1,.,13
TGTTCCAGCAGCCAACACCGACAGGGAGGTAATGAAAAACTGTTTTTT,CSSSQHRQGGNEKLFF,TRBD1,TRBV7-9,TRBJ1-4,.,16
TGTGCCAGCACCGATAGATCCTACGAGCAGTACTTC,CASTDRSYEQYF,.,TRBV6-5,TRBJ2-7,.,12
TGTGCCAGCAGCTTAGATTCCTTGGGACAGGCGGTTGGGGCTTTCTTT,CASSLDSLGQAVGAFF,TRBD1,TRBV11-2,TRBJ1-1,.,16
TGTGCCAGCAGTCGGACTAGTTGGGGCGGGGAGCTGTTTTTT,CASSRTSWGGELFF,TRBD2,TRBV6-5,TRBJ2-2,.,14
TGTGCCAGCAGCAAACACCGGGACAGGGACAGTGAAGCTTTCTTT,CASSKHRDRDSEAFF,TRBD1,TRBV28,TRBJ1-1,.,15
TGTGCCACCAGCCAGGACAGGGTTTACGAGCAGTACTTC,CATSQDRVYEQYF,TRBD1,TRBV15,TRBJ2-7,.,13
TGTGCCAGCAGCGCGAGTAGTCAGCCCCAGCATTTT,CASSASSQPQHF,.,TRBV7-9,TRBJ1-5,few,12
TGTGCCAGTAGTAGACTAGCGGGAGGGCCCAATGAGCAGTTCTTC,CASSRLAGGPNEQFF,TRBD2,TRBV19,TRBJ2-1,.,15
TGTGCCAGCAGCGTTAGCGGGAGGTCCTACAATGAGCAGTTCTTC,CASSVSGRSYNEQFF,TRBD2,TRBV9,TRBJ2-1,.,15
TGCGCCAGCAGCTTGACTAGCGGGTTTAACACCGGGGAGCTGTTTTTT,CASSLTSGFNTGELFF,TRBD2,TRBV5-1,TRBJ2-2,.,16
TGTGCCAGCAGTCCCCTTAACACTGAAGCTTTCTTT,CASSPLNTEAFF,.,TRBV28,TRBJ1-1,once,12
TGTTCCAGCCTAGGAGTCCAGGGAGGTTCAGTCTCAGATACGCAGTATTTT,CSSLGVQGGSVSDTQYF,.,TRBV7-9,TRBJ2-3,.,17
TGTGCCAGCAGCCGGGGGGGACAGGGCCGAAGTAATGAAAAACTGTTTTTT,CASSRGGQGRSNEKLFF,TRBD1,TRBV5-4,TRBJ1-4,few,17
TGTGCCAGCAGCGCACGGACTAGCGGGAGTTACGAGCAGTACTTC,CASSARTSGSYEQYF,TRBD2,TRBV28,TRBJ2-7,once,15
TGTGCCAGCAGCTTAGCGTTGACAGGGGATCAGCCCCAGCATTTT,CASSLALTGDQPQHF,TRBD1,TRBV7-2,TRBJ1-5,.,15
TGTGCCAGCAGGACGGGATCTAGCTCCTATAATTCACCCCTCCACTTT,CASRTGSSSYNSPLHF,.,TRBV2,TRBJ1-6,.,16
TGTGCCAGCAGATCCGACCAACAGGGAGAGAGGAATCAGCCCCAGCATTTT,CASRSDQQGERNQPQHF,.,TRBV28,TRBJ1-5,.,17
TGTGCCAGCAGACTATCCGACAGGAGCTCCTACAATGAGCAGTTCTTC,CASRLSDRSSYNEQFF,.,TRBV27,TRBJ2-1,.,16